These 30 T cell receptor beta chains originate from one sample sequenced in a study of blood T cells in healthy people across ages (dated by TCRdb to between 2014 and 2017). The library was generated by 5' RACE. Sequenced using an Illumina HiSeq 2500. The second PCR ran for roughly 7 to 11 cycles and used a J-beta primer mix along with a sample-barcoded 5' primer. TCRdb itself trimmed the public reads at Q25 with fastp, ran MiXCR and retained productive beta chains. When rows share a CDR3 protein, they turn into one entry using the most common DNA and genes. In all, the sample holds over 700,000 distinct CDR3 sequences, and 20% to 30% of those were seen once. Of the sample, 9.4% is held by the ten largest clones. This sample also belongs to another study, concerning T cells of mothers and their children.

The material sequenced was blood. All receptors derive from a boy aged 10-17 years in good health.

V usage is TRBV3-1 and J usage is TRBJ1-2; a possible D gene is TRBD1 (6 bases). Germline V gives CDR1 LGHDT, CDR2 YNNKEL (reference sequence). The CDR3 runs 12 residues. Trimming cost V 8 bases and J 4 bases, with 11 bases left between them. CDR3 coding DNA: TGTGCCAGCGCCCAGGGGCCCTATGGCTACACCTTC. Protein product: CASAQGPYGYTF.

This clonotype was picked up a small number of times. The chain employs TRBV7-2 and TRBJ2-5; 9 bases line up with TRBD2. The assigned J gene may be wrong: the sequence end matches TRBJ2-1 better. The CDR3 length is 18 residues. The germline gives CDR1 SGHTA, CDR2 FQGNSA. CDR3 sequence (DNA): TGTGCCAGCAGCTTAGCCTCGATGCGACTAGCGGAATACAATGAGCAGTTCTTC. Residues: CASSLASMRLAEYNEQFF.

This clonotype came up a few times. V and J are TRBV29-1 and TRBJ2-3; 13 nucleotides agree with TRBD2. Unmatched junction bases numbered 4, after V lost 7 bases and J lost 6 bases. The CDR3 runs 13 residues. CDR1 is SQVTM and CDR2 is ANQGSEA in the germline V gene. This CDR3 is CSAGTSGADTQYF. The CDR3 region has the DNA TGCAGCGCCGGGACTAGCGGGGCGGATACGCAGTATTTT.

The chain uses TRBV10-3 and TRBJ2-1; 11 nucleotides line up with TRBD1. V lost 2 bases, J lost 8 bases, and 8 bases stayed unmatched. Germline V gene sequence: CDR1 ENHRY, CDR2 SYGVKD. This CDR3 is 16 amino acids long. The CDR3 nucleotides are TGTGCCATCAGTGAGACCGGGACAGGGGGTCCTGATGAGCAGTTCTTC. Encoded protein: CAISETGTGGPDEQFF.

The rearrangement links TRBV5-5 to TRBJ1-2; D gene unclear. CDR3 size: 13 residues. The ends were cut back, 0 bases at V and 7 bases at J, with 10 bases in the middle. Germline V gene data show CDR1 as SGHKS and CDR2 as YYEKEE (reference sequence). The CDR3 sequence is CASSLAGISGYTF. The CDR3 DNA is TGTGCCAGCAGCTTGGCCGGGATAAGTGGCTACACCTTC.

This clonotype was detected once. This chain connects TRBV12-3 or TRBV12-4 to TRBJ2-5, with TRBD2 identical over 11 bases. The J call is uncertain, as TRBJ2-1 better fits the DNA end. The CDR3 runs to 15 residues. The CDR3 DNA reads TGTGCCAGCAGTTCCGATTTAGCGGGAGGGCGTGAGCAGTTCTTC. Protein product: CASSSDLAGGREQFF.

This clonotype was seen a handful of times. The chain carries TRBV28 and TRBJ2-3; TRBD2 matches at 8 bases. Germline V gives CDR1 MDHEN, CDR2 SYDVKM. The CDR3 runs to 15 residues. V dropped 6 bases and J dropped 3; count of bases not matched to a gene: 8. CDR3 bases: TGTGCCAGCAGCAACACCCCGGGAGGGACAGATACGCAGTATTTT. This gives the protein CASSNTPGGTDTQYF. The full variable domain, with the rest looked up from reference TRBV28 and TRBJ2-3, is DVKVTQSSRYLVKRTGEKVFLECVQDMDHENMFWYRQDPGLGLRLIYFSYDVKMKEKGDIPEGYSVSREKKERFSLILESASTNQTSMYLCASSNTPGGTDTQYFGPGTRLTVL.

DNA for the CDR3: TGTGCCAGCAGGATATCTACTGGGGCCAACGTCCTGACTTTC. This sequence encodes CASRISTGANVLTF. V usage is TRBV2 and J usage is TRBJ2-6, with no clear D. The germline V and J ends were trimmed by 6 bases and 2 bases, with 8 bases remaining between them. Germline V gives CDR1 SNHLY, CDR2 FYNNEI. The CDR3 has 14 residues.

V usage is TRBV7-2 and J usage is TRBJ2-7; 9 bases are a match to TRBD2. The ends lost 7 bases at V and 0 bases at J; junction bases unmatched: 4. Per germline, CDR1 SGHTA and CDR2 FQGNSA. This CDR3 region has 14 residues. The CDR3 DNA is TGTGCCAGCACCCTGACTAGCGGCTCCTACGAGCAGTACTTC. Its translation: CASTLTSGSYEQYF.

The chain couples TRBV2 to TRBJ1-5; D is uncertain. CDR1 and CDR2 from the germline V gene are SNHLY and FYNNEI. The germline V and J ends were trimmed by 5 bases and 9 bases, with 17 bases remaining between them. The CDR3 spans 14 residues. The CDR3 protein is CASSIDGNRVPQHF. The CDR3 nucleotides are TGTGCCAGCAGTATCGACGGGAATCGGGTGCCCCAGCATTTT.

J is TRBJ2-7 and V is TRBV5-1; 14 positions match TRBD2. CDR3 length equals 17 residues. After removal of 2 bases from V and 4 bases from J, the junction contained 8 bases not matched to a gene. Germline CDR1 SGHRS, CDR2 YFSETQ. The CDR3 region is CASSFASGLAGVYEQYF. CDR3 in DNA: TGCGCCAGCAGCTTCGCGTCGGGACTAGCGGGAGTATACGAGCAGTACTTC.

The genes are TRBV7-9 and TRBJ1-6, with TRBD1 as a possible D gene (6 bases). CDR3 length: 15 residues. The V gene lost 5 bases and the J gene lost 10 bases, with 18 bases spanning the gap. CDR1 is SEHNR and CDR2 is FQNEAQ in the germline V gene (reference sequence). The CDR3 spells CASSNPQGVYSPLHF. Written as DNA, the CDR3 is TGTGCCAGCAGCAACCCACAGGGAGTCTACTCACCCCTCCACTTT.

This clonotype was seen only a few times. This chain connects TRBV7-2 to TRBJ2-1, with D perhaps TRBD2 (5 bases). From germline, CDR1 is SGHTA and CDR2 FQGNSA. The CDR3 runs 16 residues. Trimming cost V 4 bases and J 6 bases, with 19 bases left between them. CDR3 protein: CASSYLARWPANEQFF. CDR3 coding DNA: TGTGCCAGCAGCTATCTAGCCCGGTGGCCGGCCAATGAGCAGTTCTTC. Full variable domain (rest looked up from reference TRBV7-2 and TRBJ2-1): GAGVSQSPSNKVTEKGKDVELRCDPISGHTALYWYRQSLGQGLEFLIYFQGNSAPDKSGLPSDRFSAERTGGSVSTLTIQRTQQEDSAVYLCASSYLARWPANEQFFGPGTRLTVL.

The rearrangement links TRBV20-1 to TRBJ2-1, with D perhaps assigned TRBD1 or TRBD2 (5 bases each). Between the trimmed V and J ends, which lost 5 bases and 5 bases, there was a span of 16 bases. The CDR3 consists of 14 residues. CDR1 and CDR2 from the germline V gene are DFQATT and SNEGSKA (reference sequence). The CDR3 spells CSAPDRDPNNEQFF. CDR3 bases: TGCAGTGCTCCCGACCGGGACCCCAACAATGAGCAGTTCTTC.

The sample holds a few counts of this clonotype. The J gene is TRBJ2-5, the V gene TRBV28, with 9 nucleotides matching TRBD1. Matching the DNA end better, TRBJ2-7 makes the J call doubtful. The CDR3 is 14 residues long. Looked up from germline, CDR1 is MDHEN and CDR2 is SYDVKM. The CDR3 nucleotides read TGTGCCAGCACCAAACCGGGACAGGGTCCCGAGCAGTACTTC. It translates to CASTKPGQGPEQYF.

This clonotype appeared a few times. CDR3 bases: TGTGCCAGCAGTTTATTGGGAGACCAGCCCCAGCATTTT. The encoded protein is CASSLLGDQPQHF. J is TRBJ1-5 and V is TRBV12-3 or TRBV12-4; D not certain. The V end was cut by 2 bases, the J end by 7 bases, with 9 bases between. There are 13 residues in the CDR3.

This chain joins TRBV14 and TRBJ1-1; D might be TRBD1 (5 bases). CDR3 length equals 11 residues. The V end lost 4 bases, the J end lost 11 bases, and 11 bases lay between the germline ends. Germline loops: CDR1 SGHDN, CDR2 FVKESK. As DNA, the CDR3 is TGTGCCAGCAGCCTCGGGGCTGCGGCTTTCTTT. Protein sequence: CASSLGAAAFF.

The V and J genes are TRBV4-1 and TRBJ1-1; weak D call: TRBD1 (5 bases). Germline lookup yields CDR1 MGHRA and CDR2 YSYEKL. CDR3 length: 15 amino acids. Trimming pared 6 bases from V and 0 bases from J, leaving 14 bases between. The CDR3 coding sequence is TGCGCCAGCAGGGAGCCTACGGGACTGAACACTGAAGCTTTCTTT. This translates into CASREPTGLNTEAFF.

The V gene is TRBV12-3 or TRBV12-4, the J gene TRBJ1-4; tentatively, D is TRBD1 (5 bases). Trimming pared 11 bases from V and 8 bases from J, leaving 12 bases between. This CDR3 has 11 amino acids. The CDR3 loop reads CACRGDEKLFF. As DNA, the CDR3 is TGTGCCTGTAGGGGTGACGAAAAACTGTTTTTT.

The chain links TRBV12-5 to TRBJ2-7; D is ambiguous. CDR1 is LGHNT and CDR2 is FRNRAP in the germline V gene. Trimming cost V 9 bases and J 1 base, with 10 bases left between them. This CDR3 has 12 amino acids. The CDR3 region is CASAHESYEQYF. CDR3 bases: TGTGCTAGCGCACACGAATCCTACGAGCAGTACTTC.

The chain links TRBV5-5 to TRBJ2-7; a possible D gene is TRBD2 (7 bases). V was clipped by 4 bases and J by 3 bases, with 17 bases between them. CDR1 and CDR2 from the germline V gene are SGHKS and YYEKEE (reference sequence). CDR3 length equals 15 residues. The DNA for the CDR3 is TGTGCCAGCAGCCAGCCTGGGGGGGCAAGCTACGAGCAGTACTTC. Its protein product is CASSQPGGASYEQYF.

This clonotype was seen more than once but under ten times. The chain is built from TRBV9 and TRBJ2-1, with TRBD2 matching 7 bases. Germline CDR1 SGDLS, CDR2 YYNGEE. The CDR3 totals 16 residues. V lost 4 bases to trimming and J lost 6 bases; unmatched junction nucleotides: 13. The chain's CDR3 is CASSTPSSGAGNEQFF. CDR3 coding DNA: TGTGCCAGCAGCACCCCATCGAGCGGGGCAGGCAATGAGCAGTTCTTC.

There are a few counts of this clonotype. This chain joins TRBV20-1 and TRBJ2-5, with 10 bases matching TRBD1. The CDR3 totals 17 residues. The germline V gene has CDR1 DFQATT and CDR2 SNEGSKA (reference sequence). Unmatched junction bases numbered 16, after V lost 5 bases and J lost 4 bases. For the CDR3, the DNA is TGCAGTGCTCGAGTGGACAGGGGGTCAGGCGGATTAGAGACCCAGTACTTC. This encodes CSARVDRGSGGLETQYF.

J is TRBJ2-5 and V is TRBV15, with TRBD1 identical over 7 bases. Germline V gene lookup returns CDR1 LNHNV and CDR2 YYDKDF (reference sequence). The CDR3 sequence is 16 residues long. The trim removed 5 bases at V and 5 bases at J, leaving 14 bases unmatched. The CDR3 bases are TGTGCCACCAGCTCCACCGCCAGACAGGGTTCGGAGACCCAGTACTTC. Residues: CATSSTARQGSETQYF.

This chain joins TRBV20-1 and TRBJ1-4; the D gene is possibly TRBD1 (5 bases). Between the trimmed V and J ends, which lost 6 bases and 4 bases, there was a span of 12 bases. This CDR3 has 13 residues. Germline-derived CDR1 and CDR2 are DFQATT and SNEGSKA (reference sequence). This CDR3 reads CSAARDLNEKLFF. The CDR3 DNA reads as TGCAGTGCCGCCCGGGACCTTAATGAAAAACTGTTTTTT.

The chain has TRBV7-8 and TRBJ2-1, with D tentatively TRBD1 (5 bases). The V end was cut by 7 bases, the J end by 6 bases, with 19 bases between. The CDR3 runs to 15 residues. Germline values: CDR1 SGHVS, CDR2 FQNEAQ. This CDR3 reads CASTGLDSPGNEQFF. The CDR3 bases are TGTGCCAGCACCGGATTAGACAGTCCCGGCAATGAGCAGTTCTTC. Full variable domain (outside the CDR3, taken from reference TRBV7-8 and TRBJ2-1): GAGVSQSPRYKVAKRGQDVALRCDPISGHVSLFWYQQALGQGPEFLTYFQNEAQLDKSGLPSDRFFAERPEGSVSTLKIQRTQQEDSAVYLCASTGLDSPGNEQFFGPGTRLTVL.

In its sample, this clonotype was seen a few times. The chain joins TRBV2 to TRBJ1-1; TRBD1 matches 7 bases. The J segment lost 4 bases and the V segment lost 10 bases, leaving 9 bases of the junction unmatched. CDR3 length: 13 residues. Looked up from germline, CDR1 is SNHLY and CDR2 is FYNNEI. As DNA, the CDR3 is TGTGCCACCTCCGGACAGGCGGGCACTGAAGCTTTCTTT. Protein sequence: CATSGQAGTEAFF.

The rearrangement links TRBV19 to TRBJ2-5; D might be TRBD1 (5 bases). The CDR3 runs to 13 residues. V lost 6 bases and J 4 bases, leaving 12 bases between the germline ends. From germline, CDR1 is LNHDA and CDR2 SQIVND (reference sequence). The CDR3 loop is CASSDSFRETQYF. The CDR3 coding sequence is TGTGCCAGTAGCGACAGCTTCCGAGAGACCCAGTACTTC.

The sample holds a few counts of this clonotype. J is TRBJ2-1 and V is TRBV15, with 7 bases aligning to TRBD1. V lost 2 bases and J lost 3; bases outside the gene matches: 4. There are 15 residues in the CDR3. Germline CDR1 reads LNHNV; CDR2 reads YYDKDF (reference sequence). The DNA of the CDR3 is TGTGCCACCAGCAGAAATTCAGGGGGCTACAATGAGCAGTTCTTC. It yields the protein CATSRNSGGYNEQFF.

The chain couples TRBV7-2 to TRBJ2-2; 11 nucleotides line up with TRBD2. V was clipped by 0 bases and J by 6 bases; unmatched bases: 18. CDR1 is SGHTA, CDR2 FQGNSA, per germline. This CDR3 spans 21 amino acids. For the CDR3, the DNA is TGTGCCAGCAGCTTAGCTAGGACAGGCGCCTTTAGCGGGAGGGCCCCCGGGGAGCTGTTTTTT. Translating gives CASSLARTGAFSGRAPGELFF.